These 25 T cell receptor beta chains originate from one sample sequenced in a study of T cell repertoires in cytomegalovirus infection. These receptors are not linked to any known antigen. One entry per CDR3 protein results from TCRdb running MiXCR on the reads. The sample records about 310,000 distinct CDR3 sequences, 20% to 25% being singletons. This specimen was cultured PBMCs, taken from culture after CMV antigen stimulation. All receptors come from a human donor in good health (CMV status not recorded). Some clones in this sample may be carry-over from other donors' samples.

J is TRBJ2-3 and V is TRBV6-5; 7 nucleotides line up with TRBD1. There are 14 residues in the CDR3. V shed 3 bases, J shed 4 bases, and the junction held 4 bases outside the gene matches. Germline loops: CDR1 MNHEY, CDR2 SVGAGI. The CDR3 sequence is CASSYGDSADTQYF. For the CDR3, the DNA is TGTGCCAGCAGTTATGGGGACAGCGCAGATACGCAGTATTTT.

The chain couples TRBV7-9 to TRBJ2-2; 11 positions agree with TRBD2. The CDR3 is 17 amino acids. V was pared by 3 bases and J by 0 bases, with 3 bases of the junction left unmatched. CDR1 is SEHNR, CDR2 FQNEAQ, per germline (reference sequence). CDR3 sequence reads: CASSFRLAGSNTGELFF. The CDR3 DNA reads as TGTGCCAGCAGCTTTCGACTAGCGGGGTCGAACACCGGGGAGCTGTTTTTT.

The table lists this clonotype with many counts. The chain recombines TRBV7-9 with TRBJ1-6, with D hard to call. Trimming removed 5 bases from V and 8 bases from J, with 4 bases in between. CDR1 SEHNR and CDR2 FQNEAQ come from the germline V gene (reference sequence). The CDR3 covers 11 residues. This CDR3 is CASSQDSPLHF. The CDR3 DNA sequence: TGTGCCAGCAGCCAAGATTCACCCCTCCACTTT. The full variable domain, its missing parts supplied by reference TRBV7-9 and TRBJ1-6, is DTGVSQNPRHKITKRGQNVTFRCDPISEHNRLYWYRQTLGQGPEFLTYFQNEAQLEKSRLLSDRFSAERPKGSFSTLEIQRTEQGDSAMYLCASSQDSPLHFGNGTRLTVT.

The chain employs TRBV5-1 and TRBJ1-6; TRBD1 matches at 10 bases. Per germline, CDR1 SGHRS and CDR2 YFSETQ. V lost 3 bases and J lost 7; bases outside the gene matches: 4. This CDR3 spans 15 amino acids. The CDR3 here is CASSSPDRGNSPLHF. The CDR3 DNA reads TGCGCCAGCAGCTCACCGGACAGGGGGAATTCACCCCTCCACTTT.

This clonotype has more than one count but fewer than ten. This chain uses TRBV27 with TRBJ2-1; D might be TRBD1 (5 bases). Germline CDR1 MNHEY, CDR2 SMNVEV (reference sequence). The CDR3 length is 14 residues. With 6 bases removed from V and 0 bases from J, the gap between germline ends came to 9 bases. DNA of the CDR3: TGTGCCAGCAGGGACATTAGCTCCTACAATGAGCAGTTCTTC. Translating it yields CASRDISSYNEQFF.

This clonotype has more than one count but fewer than ten. The chain couples TRBV6-1 to TRBJ2-3, with no clear D. This CDR3 region has 12 residues. Trimming cost V 5 bases and J 3 bases, with 6 bases left between them. Germline V gives CDR1 MNHNS, CDR2 SASEGT. CDR3 sequence: CASSQETDTQYF. For the CDR3, the DNA is TGTGCCAGCAGTCAAGAGACAGATACGCAGTATTTT.

This clonotype was recorded a few times. The V and J genes are TRBV7-2 and TRBJ1-6; D unclear. V dropped 1 base and J dropped 9 bases, with 10 bases sitting between them. Germline assignment: CDR1 SGHTA and CDR2 FQGNSA. The CDR3 is 14 residues long. CDR3 in amino acids: CASSLGGWGSPLHF. The CDR3 coding sequence is TGTGCCAGCAGCTTAGGGGGTTGGGGTTCACCCCTCCACTTT.

This clonotype was observed a handful of times. For the CDR3, the DNA is TGCGCCAGCAGCCAATTGGGACTAGCGGGAGGCCCAAGATCTGATACGCAGTATTTT. This codes for CASSQLGLAGGPRSDTQYF. The V and J genes are TRBV4-1 and TRBJ2-3; 15 bases agree with TRBD2. Germline loops: CDR1 MGHRA, CDR2 YSYEKL. CDR3 length: 19 residues. The J segment lost 6 bases and the V segment lost 2 bases, leaving 12 bases of the junction unmatched.

The chain carries TRBV12-5 and TRBJ2-7; the D gene is possibly TRBD1 (5 bases). V gave up 4 bases and J gave up 4 bases, with 11 bases separating them. Germline lookup yields CDR1 LGHNT and CDR2 FRNRAP. This CDR3 is built from 13 residues. CDR3 in amino acids: CASGSSDSYEQYF. The DNA for the CDR3 is TGTGCTAGTGGTTCCTCCGACAGTTACGAGCAGTACTTC.

This clonotype was counted a few times. This chain joins TRBV4-1 and TRBJ2-1; no clear D gene. V lost 8 bases and J lost 5, with 4 bases in between. The germline V gene encodes CDR1 MGHRA and CDR2 YSYEKL. The CDR3 consists of 10 residues. The CDR3 region has the DNA TGCGCCAGCGCCAACAATGAGCAGTTCTTC. It codes for CASANNEQFF.

This clonotype was seen at least ten times. This rearrangement joins TRBV7-2 to TRBJ2-4, with 7 bases identical to TRBD2. V lost 5 bases, J lost 3 bases, and 7 bases stayed unmatched. Germline V gene lookup returns CDR1 SGHTA and CDR2 FQGNSA. The CDR3 consists of 15 residues. As DNA, the CDR3 is TGTGCCAGCAGCCTCGCCCGGGACTACAAAAACATTCAGTACTTC. Amino acid sequence: CASSLARDYKNIQYF.

This clonotype was seen repeatedly, ten times or more. The V and J genes are TRBV7-9 and TRBJ2-3; 11 bases are shared with TRBD2. Germline CDR1 is SEHNR and CDR2 is FQNEAQ (reference sequence). This CDR3 has 20 residues. Germline trimming cut 4 bases from V and 0 bases from J; bases unmatched to any gene: 15. The DNA for the CDR3 is TGTGCCAGCAGCTCCGACCCCGGACTAGCGGGTTACACTAGCACAGATACGCAGTATTTT. It is translated as CASSSDPGLAGYTSTDTQYF.

This chain uses TRBV6-2 or TRBV6-3 with TRBJ2-1, with D possibly being TRBD2 (6 bases). The CDR3 covers 13 residues. V was clipped by 9 bases and J by 7 bases, with 16 bases between them. CDR1 MNHEY and CDR2 SVGEGT come from the germline V gene. The DNA of the CDR3 is TGTGCCAGTGGGACTGACGTTTGGAATGAGCAGTTCTTC. Protein product: CASGTDVWNEQFF.

The chain has TRBV29-1 and TRBJ1-1; the D is unclear. V was shortened by 7 bases and J by 8 bases, with 17 bases between the two germline ends. Germline CDR1 reads SQVTM; CDR2 reads ANQGSEA. The CDR3 loop spans 12 amino acids. CDR3 region: CSAVGVRLEAFF. The DNA for the CDR3 is TGCAGCGCTGTCGGGGTTCGTCTAGAAGCTTTCTTT. Looking up the rest from reference TRBV29-1 and TRBJ1-1 gives the full variable domain: SAVISQKPSRDICQRGTSLTIQCQVDSQVTMMFWYRQQPGQSLTLIATANQGSEATYESGFVIDKFPISRPNLTFSTLTVSNMSPEDSSIYLCSAVGVRLEAFFGQGTRLTVV.

The rearrangement joins TRBV12-3 or TRBV12-4 to TRBJ2-5; 8 bases map to TRBD1. The CDR3 loop spans 14 amino acids. Unmatched junction bases numbered 4, after V lost 6 bases and J lost 1 base. The DNA for the CDR3 is TGTGCCAGCAGCCGGACAGGGTCCCAAGAGACCCAGTACTTC. Its protein product is CASSRTGSQETQYF.

Ten or more counts support this clonotype. This chain links TRBV7-9 with TRBJ1-4; D might be TRBD1 (5 bases). The V and J ends lost 5 bases and 8 bases respectively, with 15 bases between them. Per germline, CDR1 SEHNR and CDR2 FQNEAQ (reference sequence). This CDR3 comprises 14 residues. Written as DNA, the CDR3 is TGTGCCAGCAGCCCCGCTGGGGCTTGGGAAAAACTGTTTTTT. Its protein is CASSPAGAWEKLFF.

The chain has TRBV7-8 and TRBJ1-5; D may be TRBD1 (5 bases). Germline-derived CDR1 and CDR2 are SGHVS and FQNEAQ. Trimming took 8 bases from V and 8 from J, leaving 13 bases between them. The CDR3 totals 12 residues. In DNA form, the CDR3 reads TGTGCCAGCGGTCAGGGCGGTGAGCCCCAGCATTTT. Its translation is CASGQGGEPQHF.

The chain uses TRBV27 and TRBJ2-1; no clear D gene. Germline lookup yields CDR1 MNHEY and CDR2 SMNVEV (reference sequence). The V and J ends lost 5 bases and 0 bases respectively, with 14 bases between them. The CDR3 runs 16 residues. The CDR3 coding sequence is TGTGCCAGCAGTATGCAGGTGATGAGCTCCTACAATGAGCAGTTCTTC. Translating it yields CASSMQVMSSYNEQFF.

A few counts support this clonotype. V is TRBV7-8 and J is TRBJ2-7; 10 positions match TRBD2. CDR1 is SGHVS and CDR2 is FQNEAQ in the germline V gene. V was pared by 6 bases and J by 2 bases, with 4 bases of the junction left unmatched. The CDR3 has 14 residues. This CDR3 is CASRLTSGAYEQYF. The CDR3 region has the DNA TGTGCCAGCAGGCTAACTAGCGGGGCCTACGAGCAGTACTTC.

A few counts support this clonotype. The chain links TRBV20-1 to TRBJ2-1; D is uncertain. V was cut by 3 bases and J by 0 bases, with 18 bases left in between. There are 17 residues in the CDR3. The germline V gene has CDR1 DFQATT and CDR2 SNEGSKA (reference sequence). The CDR3 region is CSARDSGQASSYNEQFF. CDR3 coding DNA: TGCAGTGCTAGGGATTCTGGGCAGGCCAGCTCCTACAATGAGCAGTTCTTC.

The chain is built from TRBV7-6 and TRBJ2-1; 8 nucleotides align to TRBD2. V dropped 4 bases and J dropped 7; count of bases not matched to a gene: 12. The CDR3 is 16 residues long. Germline V gene data show CDR1 as SGHVS and CDR2 as FNYEAQ. The CDR3 sequence: CASSWDSGTIRNEQFF. In DNA, the CDR3 is TGTGCCAGCAGCTGGGATAGCGGGACTATTCGTAATGAGCAGTTCTTC.

In its sample, this clonotype was seen a few times. The chain couples TRBV18 to TRBJ1-4; unclear D gene. V was pared by 0 bases and J by 10 bases, with 9 bases between. CDR1 KGHSH and CDR2 LQKENI come from the germline V gene. The CDR3 totals 13 residues. CDR3 sequence (DNA): TGTGCCAGCTCACCACCCGGTGAAGGAAAACTGTTTTTT. Protein sequence: CASSPPGEGKLFF.

There are a few counts of this clonotype. The chain joins TRBV4-1 to TRBJ2-1, with TRBD2 matching over 11 bases. The ends lost 0 bases at V and 8 bases at J; junction bases unmatched: 12. Germline loops: CDR1 MGHRA, CDR2 YSYEKL. The CDR3 is 18 residues long. The CDR3 bases are TGCGCCAGCAGCCAAGAGGTTCAGGCTAGCGGGAGGTCCGATGAGCAGTTCTTC. Its protein product is CASSQEVQASGRSDEQFF.

In the case of this clonotype: A clone one base away is much larger, so this may be a read error. The genes are TRBV7-3 and TRBJ2-3; D possibly matches TRBD1 or TRBD2 (5 bases each). Per germline, CDR1 SGHTA and CDR2 FQGTGA. CDR3 length: 15 residues. Here the CDR3 reads CASSLGGSSGDKQYF. The CDR3 DNA sequence: TGTGCCAGCAGCTTAGGGGGATCGTCTGGAGATAAGCAGTATTTT.

The V call is TRBV20-1, the J call TRBJ2-4; D ambiguous. Germline values: CDR1 DFQATT, CDR2 SNEGSKA (reference sequence). This CDR3 region has 15 residues. V lost 0 bases to trimming and J lost 3 bases, with 12 bases between them. The CDR3 nucleotides are TGCAGTGCTAGAGATAGTGTCCAGCTCAAAAACATTCAGTACTTC. Its translation: CSARDSVQLKNIQYF.